Presented here are 32 T cell receptor beta chains from one specimen sequenced in a study of cytomegalovirus exposure and HLA in healthy donors. 60 Vbeta and 13 Jbeta primers were used in PCR. Only in-frame clones appear in the TCRdb table, and some are missing; sequencing was by immunoSEQ multiplex PCR. The sample records 140,000 to 150,000 clones, around four fifths being singletons. The sample was PBMCs. The receptors were gathered from a boy aged 2 to 10 in good health and CMV-seronegative.

This clone showed up just once. CDR3 sequence: CASSLSGLETDTQYF. The CDR3 DNA follows: TGTGCCAGCAGCTTAAGTGGACTAGAAACAGATACGCAGTATTTT. The genes are TRBV7-9 and TRBJ2-3; 7 bases line up with TRBD2. Germline lookup yields CDR1 SEHNR and CDR2 FQNEAQ (reference sequence). There are 15 residues in the CDR3. J gave up 3 bases and V 2 bases, and 5 bases lay outside the gene matches. Together with reference TRBV7-9 and TRBJ2-3, the CDR3 gives the full variable domain: DTGVSQNPRHKITKRGQNVTFRCDPISEHNRLYWYRQTLGQGPEFLTYFQNEAQLEKSRLLSDRFSAERPKGSFSTLEIQRTEQGDSAMYLCASSLSGLETDTQYFGPGTRLTVL.

CDR3 bases: TGTGCCAGCTCACCAGCGGGACAGGGAACGGATACGCAGTATTTT. Translation: CASSPAGQGTDTQYF. This chain links TRBV18 with TRBJ2-3, with 9 bases matching TRBD1. The germline V gene has CDR1 KGHSH and CDR2 LQKENI. The CDR3 runs to 15 residues. J gave up 6 bases and V 2 bases, and 6 bases lay outside the gene matches.

Comment on this clone: One end of the junction does not line up with germline, which may come from a read error. The identical CDR3 is also encoded by other nucleotide sequences in the sample. V and J are TRBV29-1 and TRBJ1-1; D may be TRBD1 (5 bases). CDR3 size: 10 residues. Germline CDR1 reads SQVTM; CDR2 reads ANQGSEA. The CDR3 reads CSVNTGEAFF. CDR3 DNA sequence: TGCAGCGTCAATACAGGTGAAGCCTTCTTT.

The chain is built from TRBV4-1 and TRBJ2-1; D gene ambiguous. This CDR3 region has 15 residues. V dropped 4 bases and J dropped 8 bases, with 18 bases sitting between them. CDR1 is MGHRA, CDR2 YSYEKL, per germline. DNA of the CDR3: TGCGCCAGCAGCCCAGATACGACGATTCGGGATGAGCAGTTCTTC. Protein product: CASSPDTTIRDEQFF.

V usage is TRBV11-2 and J usage is TRBJ2-3, with unresolved D. Deletions cut 3 bases from V and 1 base from J, with 14 bases between. Germline CDR1 and CDR2: SGHAT and FQNNGV. The CDR3 sequence is 16 residues long. CDR3 in amino acids: CASSFRNSPRTDTQYF. CDR3 nucleotides: TGTGCCAGCAGCTTTAGAAACTCTCCGCGCACAGATACGCAGTATTTT.

The rearrangement joins TRBV5-6 to TRBJ2-7, with D tentatively TRBD1 (5 bases). The V gene's germline CDR1 is SGHDT and CDR2 YYEEEE. The CDR3 covers 13 residues. Trimming cost V 0 bases and J 2 bases, with 6 bases left between them. The CDR3 spells CASSLAGTYEQYF. CDR3 DNA: TGTGCCAGCAGCTTGGCAGGGACCTACGAGCAGTACTTC. Combining the CDR3 with reference TRBV5-6 and TRBJ2-7 gives the whole variable domain DAGVTQSPTHLIKTRGQQVTLRCSPKSGHDTVSWYQQALGQGPQFIFQYYEEEERQRGNFPDRFSGHQFPNYSSELNVNALLLGDSALYLCASSLAGTYEQYFGPGTRLTVT.

This sequence joins TRBV6-6 and TRBJ2-1; 7 bases agree with TRBD1. The CDR3 extends over 14 amino acids. V lost 6 bases and J lost 4; bases outside the gene matches: 6. Per the germline V gene, CDR1 is MNHNY and CDR2 is SVGAGI (reference sequence). The CDR3 loop is CASSPGGVYNEQFF. CDR3 nucleotide sequence: TGTGCCAGCAGCCCAGGGGGAGTATACAATGAGCAGTTCTTC.

The CDR3 loop reads CASSLVGGATEAFF. In nucleotides, the CDR3 is TGTGCCAGCAGCTTAGTAGGGGGGGCCACTGAAGCTTTCTTT. The chain combines TRBV11-3 with TRBJ1-1, with D maybe TRBD1 (6 bases). CDR3 length: 14 residues. Per the germline V gene, CDR1 is SGHNT and CDR2 is YENEEA. Trimming removed 1 base from V and 4 bases from J, with 10 bases in between. The full variable domain, completed using reference TRBV11-3 and TRBJ1-1, is EAGVVQSPRYKIIEKKQPVAFWCNPISGHNTLYWYLQNLGQGPELLIRYENEEAVDDSQLPKDRFSAERLKGVDSTLKIQPAELGDSAVYLCASSLVGGATEAFFGQGTRLTVV.

CDR3 amino acids: CASSASPGTRGSGELFF. The CDR3 DNA reads as TGTGCCAGCAGCGCATCCCCCGGGACTAGAGGCTCCGGGGAGCTGTTTTTT. The V gene is TRBV9, the J gene TRBJ2-2; TRBD2 agrees at 8 bases. Germline V gene data show CDR1 as SGDLS and CDR2 as YYNGEE. The ends lost 3 bases at V and 6 bases at J; junction bases unmatched: 13. The length of the CDR3 is 17 residues. The complete variable domain, with remaining parts taken from reference TRBV9 and TRBJ2-2, reads DSGVTQTPKHLITATGQRVTLRCSPRSGDLSVYWYQQSLDQGLQFLIQYYNGEERAKGNILERFSAQQFPDLHSELNLSSLELGDSALYFCASSASPGTRGSGELFFGEGSRLTVL.

The V and J genes are TRBV9 and TRBJ1-1; possibly TRBD1 for D (6 bases). Germline CDR1 SGDLS, CDR2 YYNGEE. This CDR3 has 15 residues. Trimming stripped 4 bases from V and 0 bases from J, with 13 bases between. The CDR3 DNA is TGTGCCAGCAGCCCTCGACAGGCAATGAACACTGAAGCTTTCTTT. Translating it yields CASSPRQAMNTEAFF.

There are a few counts of this clone. The chain recombines TRBV29-1 with TRBJ2-3; 14 bases are a match to TRBD2. V shed 5 bases, J shed 9 bases, and the junction held 4 bases outside the gene matches. The CDR3 is 13 amino acids. Germline assignment: CDR1 SQVTM and CDR2 ANQGSEA. The CDR3 sequence: CSVSGTSGRTQYF. The DNA of the CDR3 is TGCAGCGTTTCCGGGACTAGCGGGAGAACGCAGTATTTT.

In DNA form, the CDR3 reads TGTGCCAGCGGTGTCAGGGGGCTTGGCAATCAGCCCCAGCATTTT. It is translated as CASGVRGLGNQPQHF. This chain connects TRBV28 to TRBJ1-5, with 8 bases identical to TRBD1. From germline, CDR1 is MDHEN and CDR2 SYDVKM. V was pared by 8 bases and J by 2 bases, with 8 bases of the junction left unmatched. The CDR3 sequence is 15 residues long.

This sequence joins TRBV5-1 and TRBJ1-2; 9 nucleotides match TRBD1. The ends lost 0 bases at V and 5 bases at J; junction bases unmatched: 2. The germline V gene has CDR1 SGHRS and CDR2 YFSETQ. This CDR3 has 14 residues. DNA of the CDR3: TGCGCCAGCAGCTTGGTACAGGGGGCGTATGGCTACACCTTC. It specifies CASSLVQGAYGYTF.

The chain has TRBV7-8 and TRBJ2-1; tentative D call: TRBD1 (6 bases). The V end was cut by 4 bases, the J end by 0 bases, with 16 bases between. The CDR3 sequence is 17 residues long. CDR1 is SGHVS, CDR2 FQNEAQ, per germline. The CDR3 loop is CASSSRQAASSYNEQFF. The CDR3 nucleotides read TGTGCCAGCAGCTCAAGACAGGCAGCAAGCTCCTACAATGAGCAGTTCTTC.

This sequence joins TRBV5-1 and TRBJ1-3; 8 positions agree with TRBD1. This CDR3 is 15 amino acids long. The V gene's germline CDR1 is SGHRS and CDR2 YFSETQ. The trim removed 3 bases at V and 6 bases at J, leaving 8 bases unmatched. CDR3 sequence reads: CASSYSSGGINTIYF. CDR3 coding DNA: TGCGCCAGCAGCTACTCATCAGGGGGCATAAACACCATATATTTT. The full variable domain, rest sourced from reference TRBV5-1 and TRBJ1-3, is KAGVTQTPRYLIKTRGQQVTLSCSPISGHRSVSWYQQTPGQGLQFLFEYFSETQRNKGNFPGRFSGRQFSNSRSEMNVSTLELGDSALYLCASSYSSGGINTIYFGEGSWLTVV.

The V and J genes are TRBV9 and TRBJ2-3, with a weak D call TRBD2 (6 bases). This CDR3 has 15 amino acids. V gave up 4 bases and J gave up 1 base, with 13 bases separating them. The germline V gene has CDR1 SGDLS and CDR2 YYNGEE. The CDR3 nucleotides are TGTGCCAGCAGCCAGAGGAGCGGGCGCACAGATACGCAGTATTTT. Protein product: CASSQRSGRTDTQYF.

There are a few counts of this clone. In nucleotides, the CDR3 is TGTGCCAGCAGGGGCACATTCCTAAGCTCCTACGAGCAGTACTTC. It specifies CASRGTFLSSYEQYF. The rearrangement joins TRBV6-5 to TRBJ2-7; D ambiguous. This CDR3 is built from 15 residues. V shed 6 bases and J shed 0 bases, with 15 bases lying between them. CDR1 MNHEY and CDR2 SVGAGI come from the germline V gene.

This rearrangement joins TRBV6-5 to TRBJ2-5, with 8 nucleotides matching TRBD2. The CDR3 has 15 residues. The germline V gene has CDR1 MNHEY and CDR2 SVGAGI. Unmatched junction bases numbered 6, after V lost 6 bases and J lost 0 bases. The CDR3 DNA reads as TGTGCCAGCAGGAAAGCGGGAGCGAACCAAGAGACCCAGTACTTC. It yields the protein CASRKAGANQETQYF.

V is TRBV5-1 and J is TRBJ1-4; 8 positions agree with TRBD1. Germline values: CDR1 SGHRS, CDR2 YFSETQ. V trimming: 3 bases; J trimming: 6 bases; junction bases outside the gene matches: 4. The CDR3 length is 14 residues. Here the CDR3 DNA reads TGCGCCAGCAGCTCGGGACAGGAGTATGAAAAACTGTTTTTT. Translating gives CASSSGQEYEKLFF.

The rearrangement uses TRBV5-4 and TRBJ2-1, with TRBD2 as a possible D gene (5 bases). Germline loops: CDR1 SGHNT, CDR2 YYREEE (reference sequence). V was clipped by 1 base and J by 3 bases, with 8 bases between them. This CDR3 region has 14 residues. CDR3 residues: CASSLRGYYNEQFF. In DNA form, the CDR3 reads TGTGCCAGCAGCTTGCGGGGATACTACAATGAGCAGTTCTTC.

The chain has TRBV19 and TRBJ2-7; 12 bases map to TRBD2. The CDR3 extends over 15 amino acids. After removal of 1 base from V and 4 bases from J, the junction contained 2 bases not matched to a gene. Germline V gene data show CDR1 as LNHDA and CDR2 as SQIVND (reference sequence). The CDR3 sequence is CASSIGTSGRYEQYF. CDR3 in DNA: TGTGCCAGTAGTATAGGCACTAGCGGGAGGTACGAGCAGTACTTC. Based on the CDR3 plus reference TRBV19 and TRBJ2-7, the full variable domain is DGGITQSPKYLFRKEGQNVTLSCEQNLNHDAMYWYRQDPGQGLRLIYYSQIVNDFQKGDIAEGYSVSREKKESFPLTVTSAQKNPTAFYLCASSIGTSGRYEQYFGPGTRLTVT.

V gene TRBV6-6 combines with J gene TRBJ2-2, with D maybe TRBD1 (5 bases). Trimming removed 6 bases at V and 1 base at J, with 9 bases between. CDR3 size: 14 residues. CDR1 and CDR2 from the germline V gene are MNHNY and SVGAGI (reference sequence). The CDR3 DNA is TGTGCCAGCAGCCGCGACAGGAACACCGGGGAGCTGTTTTTT. This translates into CASSRDRNTGELFF.

This chain joins TRBV2 and TRBJ2-1; the match to TRBD2 covers 8 bases. CDR1 SNHLY and CDR2 FYNNEI come from the germline V gene. The CDR3 consists of 12 residues. With V trimmed by 6 bases and J by 6 bases, 1 base remained unmatched. The CDR3, as DNA: TGTGCCAGCAGACGGGGGGGCAATGAGCAGTTCTTC. Protein: CASRRGGNEQFF. The variable domain in full, completed from reference TRBV2 and TRBJ2-1, reads EPEVTQTPSHQVTQMGQEVILRCVPISNHLYFYWYRQILGQKVEFLVSFYNNEISEKSEIFDDQFSVERPDGSNFTLKIRSTKLEDSAMYFCASRRGGNEQFFGPGTRLTVL.

This clone was detected only a few times. The chain uses TRBV15 and TRBJ2-2; D not certain. V was shortened by 7 bases and J by 3 bases, with 15 bases between the two germline ends. Per germline, CDR1 LNHNV and CDR2 YYDKDF (reference sequence). The CDR3 has 15 amino acids. This chain's CDR3 is CATTKIVMHTGELFF. The CDR3 DNA follows: TGTGCCACCACAAAAATAGTAATGCACACCGGGGAGCTGTTTTTT.

The chain couples TRBV13 to TRBJ1-1, with D hard to call. Germline V gene sequence: CDR1 PRHDT, CDR2 FYEKMQ (reference sequence). V was shortened by 0 bases and J by 6 bases, with 11 bases between the two germline ends. This CDR3 has 14 amino acids. This chain's CDR3 is CASSLGELVAEAFF. The CDR3 DNA reads TGTGCCAGCAGCTTAGGGGAGCTGGTCGCTGAAGCTTTCTTT. The complete variable domain, with remaining parts taken from reference TRBV13 and TRBJ1-1, reads AAGVIQSPRHLIKEKRETATLKCYPIPRHDTVYWYQQGPGQDPQFLISFYEKMQSDKGSIPDRFSAQQFSDYHSELNMSSLELGDSALYFCASSLGELVAEAFFGQGTRLTVV.

The rearrangement uses TRBV13 and TRBJ1-2; D gene uncertain. Trimming removed 5 bases from V and 5 bases from J, with 9 bases in between. There are 12 residues in the CDR3. CDR1 and CDR2 from the germline V gene are PRHDT and FYEKMQ (reference sequence). This chain's CDR3 is CASSELKYGYTF. The CDR3 nucleotides read TGTGCCAGCAGCGAACTTAAATATGGCTACACCTTC.

The chain links TRBV2 to TRBJ1-5; D gene ambiguous. The CDR3 loop spans 15 amino acids. Trimming removed 4 bases at V and 4 bases at J, with 14 bases between. Germline CDR1 SNHLY, CDR2 FYNNEI. The DNA of the CDR3 is TGTGCCAGCAGTGGGGGTACGGGGTGGAATCAGCCCCAGCATTTT. It translates to CASSGGTGWNQPQHF.

The J gene is TRBJ2-1, the V gene TRBV28; 9 bases are shared with TRBD2. Germline V gene data show CDR1 as MDHEN and CDR2 as SYDVKM. J lost 7 bases, V lost 1 base, and 8 bases had no gene match. This CDR3 is built from 16 residues. CDR3 nucleotide sequence: TGTGCCAGCAGTTTATCCCTGCGGGAGGGATGGAATGAGCAGTTCTTC. Protein: CASSLSLREGWNEQFF.

The gene calls are TRBV13 and TRBJ2-7; D perhaps matches TRBD2 (5 bases). The germline V gene encodes CDR1 PRHDT and CDR2 FYEKMQ (reference sequence). V gave up 2 bases and J gave up 4 bases, with 9 bases separating them. The CDR3 extends over 13 amino acids. CDR3 protein: CASSLTSVYEQYF. Here the CDR3 DNA reads TGTGCCAGCAGCTTAACTAGTGTTTACGAGCAGTACTTC.

The V call is TRBV27, the J call TRBJ2-3; possible D gene TRBD1, 6 bases. CDR1 MNHEY and CDR2 SMNVEV come from the germline V gene (reference sequence). This CDR3 has 14 amino acids. Trimming took 4 bases from V and 3 from J, leaving 11 bases between them. CDR3 coding DNA: TGTGCCAGCAGTTCCCCGCAGGGGACAGATACGCAGTATTTT. Its protein product is CASSSPQGTDTQYF.

This clone was detected only a few times. The J gene is TRBJ2-7, the V gene TRBV2, with 7 nucleotides matching TRBD2. V lost 3 bases, J lost 0 bases, and 5 bases stayed unmatched. CDR1 and CDR2 (germline): SNHLY, FYNNEI. The CDR3 is 15 residues long. This chain's CDR3 is CASSEGGTISYEQYF. The CDR3 DNA sequence: TGTGCCAGCAGTGAGGGGGGGACTATCTCCTACGAGCAGTACTTC. The variable domain in full, with the rest retrieved from reference TRBV2 and TRBJ2-7, is EPEVTQTPSHQVTQMGQEVILRCVPISNHLYFYWYRQILGQKVEFLVSFYNNEISEKSEIFDDQFSVERPDGSNFTLKIRSTKLEDSAMYFCASSEGGTISYEQYFGPGTRLTVT.

V and J are TRBV6-1 and TRBJ1-5; D possibly corresponds to TRBD1 (6 bases). Germline assignment: CDR1 MNHNS and CDR2 SASEGT. Deletions cut 1 base from V and 7 bases from J, with 14 bases between. This CDR3 is built from 15 residues. In DNA, the CDR3 is TGTGCCAGCAGTGAAGATAGGGGGGGCTTCCAGCCCCAGCATTTT. This sequence encodes CASSEDRGGFQPQHF.